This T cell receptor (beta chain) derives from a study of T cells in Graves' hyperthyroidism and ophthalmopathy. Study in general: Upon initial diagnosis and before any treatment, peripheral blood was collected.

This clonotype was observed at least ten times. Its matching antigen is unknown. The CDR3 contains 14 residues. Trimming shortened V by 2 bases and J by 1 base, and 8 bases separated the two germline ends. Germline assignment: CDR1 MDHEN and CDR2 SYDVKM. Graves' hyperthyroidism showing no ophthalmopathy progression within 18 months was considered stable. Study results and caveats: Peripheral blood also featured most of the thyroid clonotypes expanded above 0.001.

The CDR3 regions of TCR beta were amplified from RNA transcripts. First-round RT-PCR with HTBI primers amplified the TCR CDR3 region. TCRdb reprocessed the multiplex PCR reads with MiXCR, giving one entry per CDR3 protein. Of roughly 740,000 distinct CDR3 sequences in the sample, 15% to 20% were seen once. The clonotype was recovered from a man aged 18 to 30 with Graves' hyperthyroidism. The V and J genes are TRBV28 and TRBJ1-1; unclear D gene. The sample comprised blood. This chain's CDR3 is CASSLIPENTEAFF. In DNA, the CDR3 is TGTGCCAGCAGTTTAATCCCGGAGAACACTGAAGCTTTCTTT.